The rows below give T cell receptor beta chains drawn from one sample of a study of STAT5B mutations in CD4+ large granular lymphocyte leukemia. Sequencing was performed with immunoSEQ multiplex PCR; in TCRdb, only in-frame clones are kept and a portion is missing. The table lists tens of thousands of clones, 55% to 80% of them singletons. Input material: CD4+ T cells from blood buffy coats. These TCRs come from a human donor in good health. Both conserved end residues are part of each CDR3. A D gene is named only where the DNA matches it firmly.

J | V | D | length | CDR3
TRBJ2-7 | TRBV30 | - | 14 | CAWSGLGGFYEQYF
TRBJ2-2 | TRBV6-5 | - | 15 | CASSPGSRRGGELFF
TRBJ2-3 | TRBV12-5 | TRBD1 | 16 | CASGLGTGGAADTQYF
TRBJ1-5 | TRBV6-6 | - | 14 | CASSYWGDDQPQHF
TRBJ2-3 | TRBV4-2 | - | 13 | CASSQGVRDTQYF
TRBJ1-3 | TRBV7-9 | - | 15 | CASSPTGGAGDTIYF
TRBJ1-6 | TRBV30 | TRBD1 | 13 | CAWSGQGGQSLHF
TRBJ2-3 | TRBV28 | - | 15 | CASSFSLSGTDTQYF
TRBJ2-1 | TRBV4-1 | - | 17 | CASSDRVGGRRGGEQFF
TRBJ1-6 | TRBV5-6 | - | 14 | CASSLGQNNSPLHF
TRBJ2-7 | TRBV4-1 | - | 13 | CASSQQSSYEQYF
TRBJ1-1 | TRBV19 | - | 10 | CASSSGRAFF
TRBJ2-3 | TRBV5-5 | - | 16 | CASSLDQASSTDTQYF
TRBJ1-5 | TRBV19 | - | 12 | CASSIVGQPQHF
TRBJ2-5 | TRBV14 | - | 14 | CASSPGVSRETQYF
TRBJ2-5 | TRBV19 | TRBD1 | 14 | CASSGQGPQETQYF